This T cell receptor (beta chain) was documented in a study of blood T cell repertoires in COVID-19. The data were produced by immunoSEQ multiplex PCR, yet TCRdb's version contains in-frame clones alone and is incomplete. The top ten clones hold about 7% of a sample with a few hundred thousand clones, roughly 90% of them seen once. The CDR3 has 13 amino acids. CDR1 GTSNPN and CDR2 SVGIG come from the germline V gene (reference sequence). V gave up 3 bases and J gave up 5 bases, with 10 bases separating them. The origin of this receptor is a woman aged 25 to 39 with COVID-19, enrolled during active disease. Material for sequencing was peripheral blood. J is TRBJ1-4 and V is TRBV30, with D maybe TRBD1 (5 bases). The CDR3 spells CAWRERGNEKLFF. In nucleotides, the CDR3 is TGTGCCTGGAGAGAGCGGGGGAATGAAAAACTGTTTTTT.